This record covers a single T cell receptor beta chain. CDR1 is SGHDN, CDR2 FVKESK, per germline. The CDR3 runs 11 residues. Between the trimmed V and J ends, which lost 3 bases and 9 bases, there was a span of 9 bases. These data originate in a study of T cell changes during pregnancy in multiple sclerosis. Repertoires were generated with immunoSEQ multiplex PCR, while TCRdb's copy carries only in-frame clones and drops some. The sample lists roughly 86,000 clones, over 80% occurring once. This TCR came from a female donor with multiple sclerosis, enrolled in a pregnancy study. This chain connects TRBV14 to TRBJ2-7, with D tentatively TRBD1 (5 bases). The sample here was peripheral blood, taken in the first trimester of pregnancy. This CDR3 is CASSHDSWQYF. In DNA form, the CDR3 reads TGTGCCAGCAGCCATGACAGTTGGCAGTACTTC.